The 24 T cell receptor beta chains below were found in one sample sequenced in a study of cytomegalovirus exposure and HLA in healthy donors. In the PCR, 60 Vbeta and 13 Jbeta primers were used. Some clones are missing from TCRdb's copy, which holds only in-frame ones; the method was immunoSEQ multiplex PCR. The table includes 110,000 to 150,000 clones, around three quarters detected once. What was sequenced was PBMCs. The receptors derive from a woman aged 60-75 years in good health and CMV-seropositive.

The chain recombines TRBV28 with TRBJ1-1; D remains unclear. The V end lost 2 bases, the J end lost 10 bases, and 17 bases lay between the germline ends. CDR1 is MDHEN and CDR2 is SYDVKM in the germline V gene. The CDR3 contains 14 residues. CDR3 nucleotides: TGTGCCAGCAGTTTAACAGCGGTAATTGAGGGAGCTTTCTTT. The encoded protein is CASSLTAVIEGAFF.

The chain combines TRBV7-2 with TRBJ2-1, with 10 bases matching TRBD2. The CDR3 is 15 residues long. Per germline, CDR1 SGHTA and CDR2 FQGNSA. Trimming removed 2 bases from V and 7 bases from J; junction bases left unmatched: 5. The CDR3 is CASSLSGRAGNEQFF. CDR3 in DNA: TGTGCCAGCAGCTTAAGCGGGAGGGCCGGAAATGAGCAGTTCTTC.

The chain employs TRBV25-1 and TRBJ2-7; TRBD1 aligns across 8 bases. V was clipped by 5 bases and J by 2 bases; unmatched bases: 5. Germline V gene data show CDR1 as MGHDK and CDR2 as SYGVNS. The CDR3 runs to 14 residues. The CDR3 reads CASSKETGAYEQYF. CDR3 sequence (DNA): TGTGCCAGCAGTAAGGAGACAGGGGCCTACGAGCAGTACTTC.

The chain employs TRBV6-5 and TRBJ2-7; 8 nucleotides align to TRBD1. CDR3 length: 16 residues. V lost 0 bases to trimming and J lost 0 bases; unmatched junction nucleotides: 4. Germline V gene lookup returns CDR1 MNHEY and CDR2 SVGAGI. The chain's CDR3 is CASSYSRTGSSYEQYF. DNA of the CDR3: TGTGCCAGCAGTTACTCAAGGACAGGGAGCTCCTACGAGCAGTACTTC.

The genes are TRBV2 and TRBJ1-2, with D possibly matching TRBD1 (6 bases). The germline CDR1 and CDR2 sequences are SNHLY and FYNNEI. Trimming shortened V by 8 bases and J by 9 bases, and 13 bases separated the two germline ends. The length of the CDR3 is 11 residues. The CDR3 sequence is CASRQEGRYTF. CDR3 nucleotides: TGTGCCAGCCGACAGGAAGGGCGCTACACCTTC.

CDR3 in amino acids: CASSKGQGNTEAFF. The CDR3 DNA reads TGTGCCAGCAGTAAGGGACAGGGGAACACTGAAGCTTTCTTT. The rearrangement joins TRBV6-1 to TRBJ1-1, with TRBD1 identical over 9 bases. The CDR3 has 14 residues. Unmatched junction bases numbered 2, after V lost 5 bases and J lost 1 base. Looked up from germline, CDR1 is MNHNS and CDR2 is SASEGT.

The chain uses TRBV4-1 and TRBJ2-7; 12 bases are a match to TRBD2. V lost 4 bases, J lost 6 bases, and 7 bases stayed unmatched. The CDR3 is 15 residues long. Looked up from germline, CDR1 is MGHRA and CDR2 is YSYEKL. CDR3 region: CASSRATSGGGEQYF. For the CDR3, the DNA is TGCGCCAGCAGCCGCGCGACTAGCGGGGGAGGCGAGCAGTACTTC.

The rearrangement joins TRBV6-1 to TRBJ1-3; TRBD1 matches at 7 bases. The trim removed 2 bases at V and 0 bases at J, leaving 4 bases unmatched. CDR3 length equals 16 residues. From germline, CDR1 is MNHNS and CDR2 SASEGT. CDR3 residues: CASSELDRSSGNTIYF. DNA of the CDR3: TGTGCCAGCAGTGAACTGGACAGGAGCTCTGGAAACACCATATATTTT.

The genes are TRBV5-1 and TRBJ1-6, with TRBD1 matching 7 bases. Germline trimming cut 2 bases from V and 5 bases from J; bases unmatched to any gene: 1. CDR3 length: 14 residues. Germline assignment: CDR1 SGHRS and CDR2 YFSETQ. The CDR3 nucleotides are TGCGCCAGCAGCTTCACAGGGGATAATTCACCCCTCCACTTT. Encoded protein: CASSFTGDNSPLHF. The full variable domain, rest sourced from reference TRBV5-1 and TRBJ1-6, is KAGVTQTPRYLIKTRGQQVTLSCSPISGHRSVSWYQQTPGQGLQFLFEYFSETQRNKGNFPGRFSGRQFSNSRSEMNVSTLELGDSALYLCASSFTGDNSPLHFGNGTRLTVT.

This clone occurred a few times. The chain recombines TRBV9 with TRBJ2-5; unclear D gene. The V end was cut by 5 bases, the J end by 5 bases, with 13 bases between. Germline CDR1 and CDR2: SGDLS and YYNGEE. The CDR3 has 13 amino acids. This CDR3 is CASSPGPIETQYF. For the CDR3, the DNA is TGTGCCAGCAGTCCTGGGCCGATCGAGACCCAGTACTTC.

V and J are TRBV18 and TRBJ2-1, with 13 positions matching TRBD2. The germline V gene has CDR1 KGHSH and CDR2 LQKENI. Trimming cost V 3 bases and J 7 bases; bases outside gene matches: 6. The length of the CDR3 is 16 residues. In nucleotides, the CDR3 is TGTGCCAGCTCACCCGGACTAGCGGGAGATTTTAATGAGCAGTTCTTC. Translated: CASSPGLAGDFNEQFF.

The chain's CDR3 is CSVAQTGVGTEAFF. CDR3 DNA sequence: TGCAGCGTTGCCCAGACAGGGGTGGGCACTGAAGCTTTCTTT. This chain connects TRBV29-1 to TRBJ1-1; 8 nucleotides match TRBD1. The CDR3 is 14 amino acids. Germline CDR1 reads SQVTM; CDR2 reads ANQGSEA. Germline trimming cut 4 bases from V and 4 bases from J; bases unmatched to any gene: 8.

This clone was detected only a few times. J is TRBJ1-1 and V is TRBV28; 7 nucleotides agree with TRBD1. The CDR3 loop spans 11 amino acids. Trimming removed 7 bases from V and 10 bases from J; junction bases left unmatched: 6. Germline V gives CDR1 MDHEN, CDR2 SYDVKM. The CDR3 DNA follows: TGTGCCAGCACTGACAGGGTCGGAGCTTTCTTT. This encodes CASTDRVGAFF.

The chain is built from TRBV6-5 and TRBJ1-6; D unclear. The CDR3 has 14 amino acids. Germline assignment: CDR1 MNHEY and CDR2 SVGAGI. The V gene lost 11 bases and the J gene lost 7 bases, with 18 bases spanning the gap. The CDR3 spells CASKPGVRNSPLHF. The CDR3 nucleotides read TGTGCCTCAAAACCCGGTGTCCGAAATTCACCCCTCCACTTT.

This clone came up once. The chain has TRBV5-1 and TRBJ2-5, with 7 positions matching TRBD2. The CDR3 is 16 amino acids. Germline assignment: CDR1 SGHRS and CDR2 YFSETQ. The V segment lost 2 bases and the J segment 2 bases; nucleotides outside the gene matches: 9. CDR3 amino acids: CASSLGTKGGQETQYF. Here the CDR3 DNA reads TGCGCCAGCAGCTTAGGGACTAAAGGAGGACAAGAGACCCAGTACTTC.

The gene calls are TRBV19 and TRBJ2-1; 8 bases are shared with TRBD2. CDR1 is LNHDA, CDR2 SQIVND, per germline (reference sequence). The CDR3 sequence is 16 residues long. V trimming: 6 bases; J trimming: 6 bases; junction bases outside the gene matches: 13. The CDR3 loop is CASSTEARSGSNEQFF. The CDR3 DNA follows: TGTGCCAGTAGCACAGAGGCCCGCAGCGGGAGCAATGAGCAGTTCTTC.

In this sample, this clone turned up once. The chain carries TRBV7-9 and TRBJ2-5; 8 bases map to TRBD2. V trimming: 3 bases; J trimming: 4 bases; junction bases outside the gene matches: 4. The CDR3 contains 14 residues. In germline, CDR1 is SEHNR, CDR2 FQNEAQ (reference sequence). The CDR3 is CASSLGLAGETQYF. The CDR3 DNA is TGTGCCAGCAGCTTGGGTCTAGCGGGAGAGACCCAGTACTTC.

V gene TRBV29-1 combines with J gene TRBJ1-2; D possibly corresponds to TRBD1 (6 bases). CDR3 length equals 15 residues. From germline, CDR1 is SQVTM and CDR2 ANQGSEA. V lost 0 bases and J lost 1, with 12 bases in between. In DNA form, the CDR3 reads TGCAGCGTTGAAGATACGGGACACTTTAACTATGGCTACACCTTC. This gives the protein CSVEDTGHFNYGYTF.

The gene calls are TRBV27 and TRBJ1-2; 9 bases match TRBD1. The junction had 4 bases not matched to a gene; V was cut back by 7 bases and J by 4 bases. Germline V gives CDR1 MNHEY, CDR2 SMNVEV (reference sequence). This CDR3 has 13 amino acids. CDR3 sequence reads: CASKTGGGYGYTF. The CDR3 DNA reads TGTGCCAGCAAGACAGGGGGTGGCTATGGCTACACCTTC.

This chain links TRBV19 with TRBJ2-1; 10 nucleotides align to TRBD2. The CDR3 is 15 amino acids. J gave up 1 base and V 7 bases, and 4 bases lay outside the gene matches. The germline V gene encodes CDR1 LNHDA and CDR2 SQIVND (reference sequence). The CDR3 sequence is CASTPAGGSYNEQFF. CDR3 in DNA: TGTGCCAGTACCCCAGCGGGAGGGTCCTACAATGAGCAGTTCTTC.

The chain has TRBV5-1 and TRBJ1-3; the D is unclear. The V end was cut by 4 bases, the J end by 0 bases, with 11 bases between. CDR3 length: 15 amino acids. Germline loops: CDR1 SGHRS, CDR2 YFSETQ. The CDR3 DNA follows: TGCGCCAGCAGCCCCCGGGTGAGCTCTGGAAACACCATATATTTT. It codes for CASSPRVSSGNTIYF.

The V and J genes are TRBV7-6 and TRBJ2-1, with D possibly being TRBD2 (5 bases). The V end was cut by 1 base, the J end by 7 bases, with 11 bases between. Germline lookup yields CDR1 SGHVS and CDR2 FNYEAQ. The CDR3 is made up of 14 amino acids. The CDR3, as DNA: TGTGCCAGCAGCTTAGTAGGCCAGCGGAATGAGCAGTTCTTC. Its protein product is CASSLVGQRNEQFF.

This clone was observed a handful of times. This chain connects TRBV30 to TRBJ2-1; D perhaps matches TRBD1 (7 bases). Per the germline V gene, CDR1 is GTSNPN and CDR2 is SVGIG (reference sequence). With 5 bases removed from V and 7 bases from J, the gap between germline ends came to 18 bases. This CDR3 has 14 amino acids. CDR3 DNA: TGTGCCTGGTCTAAGGCAGGGGGGAGGAATGAGCAGTTCTTC. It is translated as CAWSKAGGRNEQFF.

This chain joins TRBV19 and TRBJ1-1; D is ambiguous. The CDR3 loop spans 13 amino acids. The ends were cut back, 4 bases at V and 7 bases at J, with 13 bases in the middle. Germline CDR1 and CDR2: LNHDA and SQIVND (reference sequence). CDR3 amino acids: CASSNISPGEAFF. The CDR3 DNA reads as TGTGCCAGTAGTAATATCAGCCCAGGTGAAGCTTTCTTT.